These 20 T cell receptor beta chains were sequenced from one sample in a study of T cells in Graves' hyperthyroidism and ophthalmopathy. There were TCR beta CDR3 regions amplified from RNA transcripts. Researchers ran a first-round RT-PCR on the TCR CDR3 using the HTBI primer set. MiXCR, applied by TCRdb to the multiplex PCR reads, yields one record per CDR3 protein. The profile covers roughly 360,000 distinct CDR3 sequences, with roughly 13% appearing a single time and roughly 20% taken by the ten largest. Sequenced sample: blood. These receptors were collected from a man aged 25 to 40 with Graves' hyperthyroidism that later progressed to Graves' ophthalmopathy.

There are many counts of this clonotype. The J gene is TRBJ2-1, the V gene TRBV24-1; TRBD2 matches 7 bases. V lost 3 bases, J lost 5 bases, and 9 bases stayed unmatched. Per the germline V gene, CDR1 is KGHDR and CDR2 is SFDVKD. The length of the CDR3 is 16 residues. CDR3 protein: CATSDAEDRGDNEQFF. CDR3 in DNA: TGTGCCACCAGTGATGCAGAGGACCGGGGGGACAATGAGCAGTTCTTC.

This clonotype was counted many times. The rearrangement links TRBV5-6 to TRBJ2-3; D perhaps matches TRBD2 (7 bases). This CDR3 is 14 amino acids long. Germline V gene data show CDR1 as SGHDT and CDR2 as YYEEEE. Trimming left V 4 bases short and J 3 bases short, with 12 bases between. CDR3 amino acids: CASSGGAETDTQYF. CDR3 in DNA: TGTGCCAGCAGCGGGGGGGCGGAGACAGATACGCAGTATTTT.

This clonotype came up a few times. The chain joins TRBV12-3 or TRBV12-4 to TRBJ1-4; tentatively, D is TRBD1 (5 bases). The CDR3 has 13 amino acids. V was shortened by 5 bases and J by 7 bases, with 11 bases between the two germline ends. The CDR3 region is CASSRGGGEKLFF. CDR3 nucleotide sequence: TGTGCCAGCAGTCGCGGGGGGGGTGAAAAACTGTTTTTT.

This chain joins TRBV6-2 or TRBV6-3 and TRBJ2-2, with 12 bases matching TRBD2. The CDR3 spans 16 residues. Germline values: CDR1 MNHEY, CDR2 SVGEGT. J gave up 4 bases and V 4 bases, and 4 bases lay outside the gene matches. The CDR3 region is CASSSGLAGPTGELFF. The CDR3 DNA follows: TGTGCCAGCAGTTCGGGACTAGCGGGCCCCACCGGGGAGCTGTTTTTT.

Written as DNA, the CDR3 is TGTGCCAGCAGCCAAGATAGCACTAGCGGGGACTACTACGAGCAGTACTTC. This translates into CASSQDSTSGDYYEQYF. This chain links TRBV4-2 with TRBJ2-7; TRBD2 matches 10 bases. J was trimmed by 3 bases and V by 0 bases; bases with no gene match: 8. The germline CDR1 and CDR2 sequences are LGHNA and YNFKEQ. The CDR3 contains 17 residues.

The rearrangement links TRBV27 to TRBJ1-2, with 10 nucleotides matching TRBD1. Germline V gene data show CDR1 as MNHEY and CDR2 as SMNVEV (reference sequence). With V trimmed by 4 bases and J by 4 bases, 6 bases remained unmatched. The CDR3 length is 15 residues. The CDR3 DNA sequence: TGTGCCAGCAGTTCAGGACAGGGGGTCCGCTATGGCTACACCTTC. Amino acid sequence: CASSSGQGVRYGYTF.

V and J are TRBV2 and TRBJ1-3; the match to TRBD1 covers 9 bases. Per germline, CDR1 SNHLY and CDR2 FYNNEI. The trim removed 5 bases at V and 5 bases at J, leaving 4 bases unmatched. The CDR3 has 14 residues. The CDR3 region has the DNA TGTGCCAGCAGTAATACAGGGGGCAGAAACACCATATATTTT. As protein: CASSNTGGRNTIYF.

Many counts were recorded for this clonotype. The CDR3 spells CSARMNRGRSQKAFF. The CDR3 DNA is TGCAGTGCTCGAATGAACAGGGGGCGCAGCCAGAAGGCTTTCTTT. The chain joins TRBV20-1 to TRBJ1-1; TRBD1 matches 9 bases. The CDR3 has 15 residues. With V trimmed by 5 bases and J by 11 bases, 18 bases remained unmatched. Germline V lookup: CDR1 DFQATT, CDR2 SNEGSKA (reference sequence).

In this sample, this clonotype turned up many times. V and J are TRBV6-1 and TRBJ1-5; perhaps TRBD1 as D (5 bases). V lost 5 bases and J lost 11, with 19 bases in between. The CDR3 extends over 14 amino acids. From germline, CDR1 is MNHNS and CDR2 SASEGT. In nucleotides, the CDR3 is TGTGCCAGCAGTCCTGGACAAGGAGGATCAGCCCAGCATTTT. Translated: CASSPGQGGSAQHF.

The chain couples TRBV11-3 to TRBJ2-7, with unresolved D. This CDR3 has 16 residues. Germline values: CDR1 SGHNT, CDR2 YENEEA. V shed 1 base and J shed 0 bases, with 13 bases lying between them. CDR3: CASSLVGPPRSYEQYF. Written as DNA, the CDR3 is TGTGCCAGCAGCTTAGTTGGGCCGCCCCGCTCCTACGAGCAGTACTTC.

The rearrangement joins TRBV24-1 to TRBJ2-7, with 8 bases matching TRBD2. The V and J ends lost 3 bases and 2 bases, in that order; junction bases with no gene match: 8. Germline values: CDR1 KGHDR, CDR2 SFDVKD. The CDR3 is made up of 16 amino acids. CDR3 sequence reads: CATSDAGTRNTYEQYF. The CDR3 DNA is TGTGCCACCAGTGATGCCGGGACTAGGAATACCTACGAGCAGTACTTC.

On this clonotype: Mismatch with germline at one junction end may stem from a read error. V gene TRBV5-4 combines with J gene TRBJ1-2, with 7 bases aligning to TRBD1. The CDR3 is 15 amino acids. CDR1 and CDR2 (germline): SGHNT, YYREEE (reference sequence). CDR3 protein: CASSLVGGQAYGYAF. CDR3 DNA: TGTGCCAGCAGCTTGGTCGGAGGACAGGCCTATGGCTACGCCTTC.

This clonotype has more than one count but fewer than ten. This chain uses TRBV6-9 with TRBJ2-3; D might be TRBD2 (6 bases). Per germline, CDR1 MNHGY and CDR2 SVAAGI. Trimming pared 3 bases from V and 3 bases from J, leaving 16 bases between. This CDR3 region has 16 residues. The CDR3 sequence is CASSYSNYLATDTQYF. CDR3 sequence (DNA): TGTGCCAGCAGTTACTCAAACTACCTAGCGACAGATACGCAGTATTTT.

This clonotype was observed at least ten times. The genes are TRBV28 and TRBJ1-5, with D tentatively TRBD1 (5 bases). Germline V gene sequence: CDR1 MDHEN, CDR2 SYDVKM. Deletions cut 3 bases from V and 6 bases from J, with 6 bases between. CDR3 length equals 12 residues. The CDR3, as DNA: TGTGCCAGCAGTTTGGGGCGTCAGCCCCAGCATTTT. Protein: CASSLGRQPQHF.

About this clonotype: One end of the junction does not line up with germline, which may come from a read error. V usage is TRBV5-5 and J usage is TRBJ1-4; D remains ambiguous. CDR3 length: 15 residues. Per the germline V gene, CDR1 is SGHKS and CDR2 is YYEKEE (reference sequence). DNA for the CDR3: TGTGCCAGCAACTTGGATTGGCAGCTTAATGAAAAACTGTTTTTT. Protein sequence: CASNLDWQLNEKLFF. The full variable domain, rest sourced from reference TRBV5-5 and TRBJ1-4, is DAGVTQSPTHLIKTRGQQVTLRCSPISGHKSVSWYQQVLGQGPQFIFQYYEKEERGRGNFPDRFSARQFPNYSSELNVNALLLGDSALYLCASNLDWQLNEKLFFGSGTQLSVL.

This clonotype has ten or more counts. The rearrangement joins TRBV3-1 to TRBJ2-1; perhaps D is TRBD1 or TRBD2 (6 bases each). V lost 5 bases and J lost 10, with 15 bases in between. Germline lookup yields CDR1 LGHDT and CDR2 YNNKEL (reference sequence). The CDR3 has 13 amino acids. CDR3 sequence (DNA): TGTGCCAGCAGCGACTCGGGGGCCCGGGAGCAGTTCTTC. As protein: CASSDSGAREQFF.

This chain links TRBV5-1 with TRBJ2-7; D is perhaps TRBD1 or TRBD2 (5 bases each). The germline V and J ends were trimmed by 4 bases and 7 bases, with 15 bases remaining between them. Germline V gene data show CDR1 as SGHRS and CDR2 as YFSETQ. CDR3 length equals 13 residues. The CDR3 region is CASSVGEGWEQYF. The CDR3 DNA follows: TGCGCCAGCAGCGTAGGCGAGGGGTGGGAGCAGTACTTC.

This clonotype occurred many times. The V and J genes are TRBV24-1 and TRBJ1-2, with 9 nucleotides matching TRBD1. Per the germline V gene, CDR1 is KGHDR and CDR2 is SFDVKD. The CDR3 has 15 residues. J lost 4 bases, V lost 4 bases, and 6 bases had no gene match. CDR3 coding DNA: TGTGCCACCAGTGACGCGACAGGGGGAGCCTATGGCTACACCTTC. Translating it yields CATSDATGGAYGYTF.

This clonotype was seen more than once but under ten times. The gene calls are TRBV28 and TRBJ2-2, with TRBD1 matching over 8 bases. The junction had 5 bases not matched to a gene; V was cut back by 2 bases and J by 6 bases. Germline loops: CDR1 MDHEN, CDR2 SYDVKM. The CDR3 has 15 amino acids. CDR3 DNA: TGTGCCAGCAGTTTACAGGGGGCGCTCCCCGGGGAGCTGTTTTTT. As protein: CASSLQGALPGELFF.

This clonotype was observed many times. The chain links TRBV12-3 or TRBV12-4 to TRBJ1-5, with unresolved D. The CDR3 is 14 amino acids. V dropped 2 bases and J dropped 3 bases, with 8 bases sitting between them. CDR3 sequence (DNA): TGTGCCAGCAGTTTATATGGGAACAATCAGCCCCAGCATTTT. Translation: CASSLYGNNQPQHF.